These 26 T cell receptor beta chains were sequenced from one sample in a study of blood T cell dynamics during melanoma immunotherapy. Time point indicated: pre-treatment baseline. Assay: immunoSEQ multiplex PCR; the TCRdb copy retains only in-frame clones and omits some. Of about 12,000 clones listed, about 81% are singletons. Here the sequenced sample was blood, taken from a patient treated with checkpoint blockade. The receptors were gathered from a human donor with melanoma.

The V gene is TRBV4-1, the J gene TRBJ2-7; 9 bases are a match to TRBD1. CDR1 is MGHRA and CDR2 is YSYEKL in the germline V gene. J was trimmed by 1 base and V by 6 bases; bases with no gene match: 7. The CDR3 contains 15 residues. CDR3 coding DNA: TGCGCCAGCAGAATGGAGGGACAGGGTTCCTACGAGCAGTACTTC. This sequence encodes CASRMEGQGSYEQYF.

The chain is built from TRBV7-9 and TRBJ2-7, with 8 nucleotides matching TRBD1. V was pared by 5 bases and J by 4 bases, with 10 bases of the junction left unmatched. This CDR3 has 15 residues. Germline values: CDR1 SEHNR, CDR2 FQNEAQ (reference sequence). DNA of the CDR3: TGTGCCAGCAGCCCTCGTGATCAGGGGGCTTACGAGCAGTACTTC. This gives the protein CASSPRDQGAYEQYF.

Only one count was recorded for this clone. The rearrangement joins TRBV11-3 to TRBJ2-7, with D possibly being TRBD2 (5 bases). V lost 5 bases and J 6 bases, leaving 14 bases between the germline ends. This CDR3 spans 13 amino acids. Germline lookup yields CDR1 SGHNT and CDR2 YENEEA. CDR3 in amino acids: CASSPHEGSEQYF. DNA of the CDR3: TGTGCCAGCAGCCCCCATGAGGGTAGCGAGCAGTACTTC.

The chain recombines TRBV5-1 with TRBJ2-2; unclear D gene. This CDR3 is 16 amino acids long. Germline CDR1 and CDR2: SGHRS and YFSETQ. Between the trimmed V and J ends, which lost 1 base and 5 bases, there was a span of 15 bases. The CDR3 sequence is CASSLNSGGGTGELFF. The CDR3 nucleotides read TGCGCCAGCAGCTTGAATAGTGGTGGTGGTACCGGGGAGCTGTTTTTT.

The chain has TRBV7-8 and TRBJ1-1; weak D call: TRBD1 (5 bases). The V end was cut by 2 bases, the J end by 10 bases, with 17 bases between. CDR3 length equals 14 residues. Germline V lookup: CDR1 SGHVS, CDR2 FQNEAQ. In DNA, the CDR3 is TGTGCCAGCAGCTTAAACCCTACCGGGGGACGAGCTTTCTTT. It translates to CASSLNPTGGRAFF.

The gene calls are TRBV19 and TRBJ1-5; possibly TRBD1 for D (5 bases). The CDR3 runs 12 residues. V lost 7 bases, J lost 7 bases, and 11 bases lay in between. Germline-derived CDR1 and CDR2 are LNHDA and SQIVND (reference sequence). The CDR3 DNA sequence: TGTGCCAGTAAGGGGAACCAGCAGCCCCAGCATTTT. This translates into CASKGNQQPQHF. Looking up the rest from reference TRBV19 and TRBJ1-5 gives the full variable domain: DGGITQSPKYLFRKEGQNVTLSCEQNLNHDAMYWYRQDPGQGLRLIYYSQIVNDFQKGDIAEGYSVSREKKESFPLTVTSAQKNPTAFYLCASKGNQQPQHFGDGTRLSIL.

This clone was counted only a few times. The CDR3 sequence is CASSPPGLSGGTEAFF. The CDR3, as DNA: TGTGCCAGCTCACCACCAGGTCTGTCCGGGGGCACTGAAGCTTTCTTT. The chain combines TRBV18 with TRBJ1-1; TRBD1 might be the D (5 bases). Germline V gene data show CDR1 as KGHSH and CDR2 as LQKENI. The CDR3 runs to 16 residues. V lost 0 bases to trimming and J lost 4 bases, with 15 bases between them. The full variable domain, with the rest looked up from reference TRBV18 and TRBJ1-1, is NAGVMQNPRHLVRRRGQEARLRCSPMKGHSHVYWYRQLPEEGLKFMVYLQKENIIDESGMPKERFSAEFPKEGPSILRIQQVVRGDSAAYFCASSPPGLSGGTEAFFGQGTRLTVV.

The chain combines TRBV6-5 with TRBJ1-6, with D possibly being TRBD1 (6 bases). The CDR3 consists of 14 residues. The germline gives CDR1 MNHEY, CDR2 SVGAGI. The V end was cut by 4 bases, the J end by 4 bases, with 8 bases between. The CDR3 DNA follows: TGTGCCAGCAGTTTTGGACAGTATAATTCACCCCTCCACTTT. Protein sequence: CASSFGQYNSPLHF.

This chain joins TRBV28 and TRBJ2-3, with TRBD2 matching 7 bases. The junction had 10 bases not matched to a gene; V was cut back by 6 bases and J by 1 base. The CDR3 contains 16 residues. Germline CDR1 is MDHEN and CDR2 is SYDVKM. CDR3 region: CASSSMREHGTDTQYF. DNA for the CDR3: TGTGCCAGCAGCTCAATGCGGGAGCATGGCACAGATACGCAGTATTTT.

The chain has TRBV5-6 and TRBJ1-2; possibly TRBD1 for D (5 bases). This CDR3 comprises 16 residues. Germline V lookup: CDR1 SGHDT, CDR2 YYEEEE. V gave up 4 bases and J gave up 4 bases, with 20 bases separating them. The CDR3 sequence is CASSPRGGLGTYGYTF. Here the CDR3 DNA reads TGTGCCAGCAGCCCGAGGGGAGGGTTGGGTACCTATGGCTACACCTTC.

The chain couples TRBV25-1 to TRBJ2-1, with 9 bases lining up with TRBD1. The germline V gene has CDR1 MGHDK and CDR2 SYGVNS. Germline trimming cut 6 bases from V and 4 bases from J; bases unmatched to any gene: 10. The length of the CDR3 is 16 residues. CDR3 bases: TGTGCCAGCAGAAACCACGGGACAGGGAAATACAATGAGCAGTTCTTC. It encodes CASRNHGTGKYNEQFF.

The rearrangement links TRBV11-3 to TRBJ2-1; unclear D gene. CDR1 SGHNT and CDR2 YENEEA come from the germline V gene. This CDR3 region has 12 residues. Trimming took off 3 bases at V and 7 bases at J, with 7 bases between the two ends. In DNA, the CDR3 is TGTGCCAGCAGCTTGAACCAGAATGAGCAGTTCTTC. Protein product: CASSLNQNEQFF.

The chain joins TRBV4-3 to TRBJ2-7; 8 nucleotides align to TRBD2. This CDR3 spans 17 amino acids. The V and J ends lost 0 bases and 0 bases, in that order; junction bases with no gene match: 7. Germline CDR1 and CDR2: LGHNA and YSLEER. DNA of the CDR3: TGCGCCAGCAGCCAAGATGTGACGGCGGGGGGCTCCTACGAGCAGTACTTC. Translating gives CASSQDVTAGGSYEQYF.

The chain joins TRBV4-3 to TRBJ1-2, with D uncertain. The CDR3 loop spans 15 amino acids. Trimming left V 4 bases short and J 0 bases short, with 12 bases between. Germline assignment: CDR1 LGHNA and CDR2 YSLEER. The CDR3: CASSLWTGANYGYTF. The CDR3 nucleotides are TGCGCCAGCAGCCTCTGGACGGGAGCTAACTATGGCTACACCTTC.

CDR3 sequence (DNA): TGCGCCAGCAGCGGCGGCCATCCCGAAGGAGAGACCCAGTACTTC. Its protein product is CASSGGHPEGETQYF. The chain combines TRBV4-1 with TRBJ2-5; D unclear. The germline CDR1 and CDR2 sequences are MGHRA and YSYEKL. Trimming pared 5 bases from V and 4 bases from J, leaving 17 bases between. This CDR3 comprises 15 residues.

This chain links TRBV9 with TRBJ2-6, with D perhaps matching TRBD1 or TRBD2 (5 bases each). The CDR3 runs to 18 residues. Deletions cut 3 bases from V and 0 bases from J, with 16 bases between. Germline values: CDR1 SGDLS, CDR2 YYNGEE. In DNA form, the CDR3 reads TGTGCCAGCAGCGCCGTGGGGGTGTTAACCTCTGGGGCCAACGTCCTGACTTTC. It encodes CASSAVGVLTSGANVLTF.

The chain couples TRBV7-9 to TRBJ1-4, with D uncertain. The CDR3 extends over 14 amino acids. Germline CDR1 SEHNR, CDR2 FQNEAQ (reference sequence). Trimming pared 1 base from V and 4 bases from J, leaving 7 bases between. The DNA of the CDR3 is TGTGCCAGCAGCTTAGGGGCCGTTAATGAAAAACTGTTTTTT. It codes for CASSLGAVNEKLFF.

The chain is built from TRBV4-1 and TRBJ2-7; 14 bases are a match to TRBD2. CDR3 size: 19 residues. Losses at the gene ends were 3 bases for V and 2 bases for J; bases not matched to a gene: 12. CDR1 MGHRA and CDR2 YSYEKL come from the germline V gene. The CDR3 DNA reads TGCGCCAGCAGCCATGTCCCCGGACTAGCGGGGGGCCGTCCCTACGAGCAGTACTTC. Protein sequence: CASSHVPGLAGGRPYEQYF.

The chain combines TRBV4-2 with TRBJ2-3; a possible D gene is TRBD1 (7 bases). In germline, CDR1 is LGHNA, CDR2 YNFKEQ. This CDR3 is 17 amino acids long. With 4 bases removed from V and 5 bases from J, the gap between germline ends came to 22 bases. The CDR3 sequence is CASSRSPTQGGEDTQYF. The CDR3 coding sequence is TGTGCCAGCAGCCGTTCCCCGACTCAGGGGGGTGAAGATACGCAGTATTTT.

The V and J genes are TRBV6-6 and TRBJ1-2, with 10 bases aligning to TRBD1. The germline CDR1 and CDR2 sequences are MNHNY and SVGAGI (reference sequence). CDR3 length equals 15 residues. The V gene end was trimmed by 6 bases and the J gene end by 4 bases; junction bases not matched to a gene: 8. The CDR3 region is CASRREGQGFYGYTF. In DNA form, the CDR3 reads TGTGCCAGCAGAAGAGAGGGACAGGGGTTCTATGGCTACACCTTC.

The chain recombines TRBV5-1 with TRBJ1-1; D may be TRBD1 (6 bases). This CDR3 contains 15 residues. V lost 4 bases and J 7 bases, leaving 20 bases between the germline ends. Per the germline V gene, CDR1 is SGHRS and CDR2 is YFSETQ. CDR3 loop: CASSPDRAQTNEAFF. The DNA of the CDR3 is TGCGCCAGCAGCCCGGACAGAGCCCAGACCAATGAAGCTTTCTTT.

The CDR3 nucleotides are TGTGCCAGCAGCTTAGTGGATTCGGGTGAAGCTTTCTTT. This sequence encodes CASSLVDSGEAFF. The rearrangement joins TRBV7-2 to TRBJ1-1; D not certain. The CDR3 runs 13 residues. CDR1 and CDR2 from the germline V gene are SGHTA and FQGNSA. The V and J ends lost 1 base and 7 bases respectively, with 10 bases between them.

The chain combines TRBV7-9 with TRBJ2-3; D uncertain. The CDR3 runs to 14 residues. Germline values: CDR1 SEHNR, CDR2 FQNEAQ (reference sequence). Trimming stripped 2 bases from V and 6 bases from J, with 12 bases between. This chain's CDR3 is CASSLSAERDTQYF. The DNA of the CDR3 is TGTGCCAGCAGCTTATCAGCAGAACGTGATACGCAGTATTTT.

This chain joins TRBV20-1 and TRBJ2-5; D unclear. Germline loops: CDR1 DFQATT, CDR2 SNEGSKA (reference sequence). This CDR3 has 11 residues. Trimming cost V 5 bases and J 9 bases, with 13 bases left between them. The CDR3 sequence is CSAGSGVAQYF. The CDR3 DNA sequence: TGCAGTGCTGGGTCGGGTGTGGCCCAGTACTTC.

This clone showed up just a few times. This sequence joins TRBV28 and TRBJ1-2; TRBD1 is a possible D gene (5 bases). Trimming left V 3 bases short and J 4 bases short, with 9 bases between. The germline V gene has CDR1 MDHEN and CDR2 SYDVKM. There are 13 residues in the CDR3. CDR3 sequence reads: CASSFQGSYGYTF. CDR3 in DNA: TGTGCCAGCAGTTTCCAGGGAAGCTATGGCTACACCTTC.

This clone was seen more than once but under ten times. The J gene is TRBJ1-2, the V gene TRBV5-4; D remains unclear. V was clipped by 4 bases and J by 0 bases, with 7 bases between them. The CDR3 contains 13 residues. From germline, CDR1 is SGHNT and CDR2 YYREEE (reference sequence). CDR3: CASSRETNYGYTF. The CDR3, as DNA: TGTGCCAGCAGCAGAGAAACTAACTATGGCTACACCTTC. Full variable domain (outside the CDR3, taken from reference TRBV5-4 and TRBJ1-2): ETGVTQSPTHLIKTRGQQVTLRCSSQSGHNTVSWYQQALGQGPQFIFQYYREEENGRGNFPPRFSGLQFPNYSSELNVNALELDDSALYLCASSRETNYGYTFGSGTRLTVV.